Sequencing of this T cell receptor beta chain was carried out in a study of control samples from healthy donors and cancer patients (dated by TCRdb to 2018 to 2021). Library preparation employed the immunoSEQ multiplex PCR assay. This is the immuneACCESS table as TCRdb keeps it, with only in-frame sequences that have V and J called. A part of the clones is gone; compared with another copy, unresolved V genes explain less than half, and the rest is unexplained. For this sample the table gives 100,000 to 150,000 clones, of which roughly 90% were detected only once. The ten largest clones add up to around 6.9% of the sample. Regarding this clone: Its binding antigen is unknown. The sample holds no much larger clone one base away, and base qualities are not on file.

The origin of this receptor is a man aged 50-59 years with head and neck cancer. Sequencing was performed on PBMCs.

CDR3 protein: CASSQEAGNTIYF. At the DNA level, the sequence is TGCGCCAGCAGTCAGGAAGCTGGAAACACCATATATTTT. The sequence links TRBV23-1 to TRBJ1-3, with an unclear D gene assignment. TRBV23-1 is an open reading frame, and its role is uncertain. Deletion took 3 bases off V and 2 bases off J, with a span of 5 bases between the germline ends. Reading from cysteine to phenylalanine, the CDR3 counts 13 amino acids. Here the CDR3 DNA is all that survives: 39 bases in frame from base 1.